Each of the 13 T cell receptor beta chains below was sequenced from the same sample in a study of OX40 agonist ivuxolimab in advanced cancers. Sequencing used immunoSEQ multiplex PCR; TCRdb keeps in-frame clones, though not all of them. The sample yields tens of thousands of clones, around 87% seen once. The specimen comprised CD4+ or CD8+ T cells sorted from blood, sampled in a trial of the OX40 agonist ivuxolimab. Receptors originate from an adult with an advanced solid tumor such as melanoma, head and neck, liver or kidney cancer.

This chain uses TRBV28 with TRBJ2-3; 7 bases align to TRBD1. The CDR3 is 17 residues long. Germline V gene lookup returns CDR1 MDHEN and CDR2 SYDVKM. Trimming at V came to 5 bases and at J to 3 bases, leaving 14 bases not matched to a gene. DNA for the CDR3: TGTGCCAGCAGTCCCCCTTACGTTGACAGGGAAACAGATACGCAGTATTTT. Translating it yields CASSPPYVDRETDTQYF.

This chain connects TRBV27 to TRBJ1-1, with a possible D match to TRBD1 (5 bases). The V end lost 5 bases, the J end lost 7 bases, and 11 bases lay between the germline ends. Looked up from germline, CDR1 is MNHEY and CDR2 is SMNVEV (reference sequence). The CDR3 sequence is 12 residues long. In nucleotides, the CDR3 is TGTGCCAGCAGTCGGGGGGGGAATGAAGCTTTCTTT. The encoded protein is CASSRGGNEAFF.

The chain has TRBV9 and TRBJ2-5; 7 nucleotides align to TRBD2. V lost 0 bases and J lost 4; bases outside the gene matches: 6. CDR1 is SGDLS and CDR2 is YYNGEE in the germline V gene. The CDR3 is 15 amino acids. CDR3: CASSVGTSDPETQYF. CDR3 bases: TGTGCCAGCAGCGTAGGGACTAGTGATCCAGAGACCCAGTACTTC. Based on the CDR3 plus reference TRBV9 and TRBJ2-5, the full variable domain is DSGVTQTPKHLITATGQRVTLRCSPRSGDLSVYWYQQSLDQGLQFLIQYYNGEERAKGNILERFSAQQFPDLHSELNLSSLELGDSALYFCASSVGTSDPETQYFGPGTRLLVL.

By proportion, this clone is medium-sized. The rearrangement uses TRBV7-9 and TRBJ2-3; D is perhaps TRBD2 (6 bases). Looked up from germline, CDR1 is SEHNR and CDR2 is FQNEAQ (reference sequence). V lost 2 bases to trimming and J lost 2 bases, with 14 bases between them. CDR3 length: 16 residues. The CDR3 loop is CASSLIRERYTDTQYF. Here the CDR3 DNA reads TGTGCCAGCAGCTTAATCCGGGAGAGATACACAGATACGCAGTATTTT.

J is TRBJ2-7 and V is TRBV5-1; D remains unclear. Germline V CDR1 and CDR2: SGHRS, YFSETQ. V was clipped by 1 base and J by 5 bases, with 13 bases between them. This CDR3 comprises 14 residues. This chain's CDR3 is CASSLSWGAHEQYF. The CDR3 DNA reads TGCGCCAGCAGCTTGTCATGGGGTGCCCACGAGCAGTACTTC. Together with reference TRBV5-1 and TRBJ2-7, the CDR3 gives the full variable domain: KAGVTQTPRYLIKTRGQQVTLSCSPISGHRSVSWYQQTPGQGLQFLFEYFSETQRNKGNFPGRFSGRQFSNSRSEMNVSTLELGDSALYLCASSLSWGAHEQYFGPGTRLTVT.

The CDR3 loop is CASSSDIARSGDTEAFF. Here the CDR3 DNA reads TGTGCCAGCAGCTCCGATATTGCACGGAGCGGGGATACTGAAGCTTTCTTT. This chain joins TRBV7-9 and TRBJ1-1; D unresolved. Germline CDR1 and CDR2: SEHNR and FQNEAQ (reference sequence). Trimming pared 4 bases from V and 5 bases from J, leaving 23 bases between. The CDR3 is 17 residues long.

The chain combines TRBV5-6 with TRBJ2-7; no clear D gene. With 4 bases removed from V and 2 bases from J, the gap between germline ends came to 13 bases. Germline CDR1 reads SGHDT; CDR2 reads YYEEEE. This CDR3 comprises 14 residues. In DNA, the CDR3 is TGTGCCAGCAGCCGAGACGGGCTACCCTACGAGCAGTACTTC. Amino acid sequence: CASSRDGLPYEQYF.

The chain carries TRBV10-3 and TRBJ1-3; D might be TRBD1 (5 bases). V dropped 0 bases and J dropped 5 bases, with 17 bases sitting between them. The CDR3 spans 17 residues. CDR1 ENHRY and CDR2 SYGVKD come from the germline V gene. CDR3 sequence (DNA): TGTGCCATCAGTGAGTCGCCAGGACTAGAGGGGAGAAACACCATATATTTT. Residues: CAISESPGLEGRNTIYF.

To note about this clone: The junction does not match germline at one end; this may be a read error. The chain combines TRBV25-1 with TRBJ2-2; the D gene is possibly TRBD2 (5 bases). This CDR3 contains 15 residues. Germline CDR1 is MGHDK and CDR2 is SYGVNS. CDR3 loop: CASSSRRPEHRGAVF. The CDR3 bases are TGTGCCAGCAGCTCCCGGCGGCCCGAACACCGGGGAGCTGTTTTT. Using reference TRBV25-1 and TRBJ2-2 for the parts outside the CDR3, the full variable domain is EADIYQTPRYLVIGTGKKITLECSQTMGHDKMYWYQQDPGMELHLIHYSYGVNSTEKGDLSSESTVSRIRTEHFPLTLESARPSHTSQYLCASSSRRPEHRGAVFGEGSRLTVL.

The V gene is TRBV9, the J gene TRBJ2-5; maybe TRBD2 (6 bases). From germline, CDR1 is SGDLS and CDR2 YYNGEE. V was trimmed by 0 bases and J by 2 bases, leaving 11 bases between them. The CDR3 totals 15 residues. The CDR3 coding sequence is TGTGCCAGCAGCGTAGCTAGCGCCGGTCAAGAGACCCAGTACTTC. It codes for CASSVASAGQETQYF.

The CDR3 spells CASSQEHSLLYGYTF. In DNA, the CDR3 is TGCGCCAGCAGCCAAGAACACAGCCTCCTCTATGGCTACACCTTC. V usage is TRBV4-1 and J usage is TRBJ1-2; no reliable D call. Trimming took 0 bases from V and 4 from J, leaving 12 bases between them. The germline CDR1 and CDR2 sequences are MGHRA and YSYEKL. The CDR3 loop spans 15 amino acids.

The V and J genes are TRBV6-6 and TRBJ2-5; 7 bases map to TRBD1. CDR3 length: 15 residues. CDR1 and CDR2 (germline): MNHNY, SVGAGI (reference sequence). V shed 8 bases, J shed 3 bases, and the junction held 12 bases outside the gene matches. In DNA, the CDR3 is TGTGCCAGCTGTAGTACGGACAGGACGAAAGAGACCCAGTACTTC. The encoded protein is CASCSTDRTKETQYF.

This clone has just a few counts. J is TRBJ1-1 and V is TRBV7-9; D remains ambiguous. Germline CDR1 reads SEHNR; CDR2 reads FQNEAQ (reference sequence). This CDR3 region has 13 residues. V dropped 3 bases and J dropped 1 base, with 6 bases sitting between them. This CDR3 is CASSLSRNTEAFF. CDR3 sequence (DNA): TGTGCCAGCAGCTTGTCGAGGAACACTGAAGCTTTCTTT.